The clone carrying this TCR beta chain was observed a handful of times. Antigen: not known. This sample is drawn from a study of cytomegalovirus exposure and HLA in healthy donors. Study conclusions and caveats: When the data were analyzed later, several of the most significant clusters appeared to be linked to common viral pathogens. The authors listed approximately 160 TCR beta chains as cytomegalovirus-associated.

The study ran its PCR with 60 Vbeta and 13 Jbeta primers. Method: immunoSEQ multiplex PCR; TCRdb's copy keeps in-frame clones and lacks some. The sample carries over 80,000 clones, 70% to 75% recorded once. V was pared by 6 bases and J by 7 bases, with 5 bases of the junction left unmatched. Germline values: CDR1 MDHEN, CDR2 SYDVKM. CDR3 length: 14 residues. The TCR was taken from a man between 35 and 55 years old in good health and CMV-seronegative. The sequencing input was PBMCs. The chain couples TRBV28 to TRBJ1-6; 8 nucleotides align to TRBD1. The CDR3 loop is CASRRTGINSPLHF. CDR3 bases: TGTGCCAGCAGGCGGACAGGGATCAATTCACCCCTCCACTTT. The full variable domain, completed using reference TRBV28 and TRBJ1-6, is DVKVTQSSRYLVKRTGEKVFLECVQDMDHENMFWYRQDPGLGLRLIYFSYDVKMKEKGDIPEGYSVSREKKERFSLILESASTNQTSMYLCASRRTGINSPLHFGNGTRLTVT.